The 14 T cell receptor beta chains reported below all come from one sample, sequenced in a study of OX40 agonist ivuxolimab in advanced cancers. Repertoires were generated with immunoSEQ multiplex PCR, while TCRdb's copy carries only in-frame clones and drops some. The sample lists tens of thousands of clones, 91% occurring once. The specimen comprised CD4+ or CD8+ T cells sorted from blood, sampled in a trial of the OX40 agonist ivuxolimab. Every receptor here comes from an adult with an advanced solid tumor such as melanoma, head and neck, liver or kidney cancer.

CDR3: CASSRTGSNQPQHF. In DNA form, the CDR3 reads TGTGCCAGCAGCCGAACAGGTTCCAATCAGCCCCAGCATTTT. The genes are TRBV7-8 and TRBJ1-5; a weak D match, TRBD1 (5 bases). The germline V and J ends were trimmed by 5 bases and 3 bases, with 11 bases remaining between them. This CDR3 has 14 residues. Per germline, CDR1 SGHVS and CDR2 FQNEAQ.

This rearrangement joins TRBV28 to TRBJ1-5; D remains ambiguous. The V gene's germline CDR1 is MDHEN and CDR2 SYDVKM. The CDR3 loop spans 15 amino acids. V lost 5 bases and J lost 3, with 14 bases in between. In DNA form, the CDR3 reads TGTGCCAGCAGTCCCTCCGGAGCTTACAATCAGCCCCAGCATTTT. Protein sequence: CASSPSGAYNQPQHF.

The chain combines TRBV6-6 with TRBJ2-1; 7 bases align to TRBD2. The trim removed 6 bases at V and 3 bases at J, leaving 8 bases unmatched. This CDR3 region has 15 residues. Germline V gene data show CDR1 as MNHNY and CDR2 as SVGAGI (reference sequence). CDR3 in DNA: TGTGCCAGCAGCCTGAGCGGGGCTAACTACAATGAGCAGTTCTTC. It encodes CASSLSGANYNEQFF.

CDR3 amino acids: CASSLLGTGQKLFF. The DNA for the CDR3 is TGTGCCAGCAGTCTACTGGGGACAGGGCAGAAACTGTTTTTT. The rearrangement links TRBV28 to TRBJ1-4, with 9 bases identical to TRBD1. CDR1 MDHEN and CDR2 SYDVKM come from the germline V gene. V trimming: 5 bases; J trimming: 11 bases; junction bases outside the gene matches: 9. CDR3 length: 14 residues.

The chain carries TRBV19 and TRBJ2-1; D may be TRBD2 (5 bases). The CDR3 sequence is 13 residues long. The germline V gene encodes CDR1 LNHDA and CDR2 SQIVND (reference sequence). Between the trimmed V and J ends, which lost 7 bases and 10 bases, there was a span of 17 bases. The CDR3 sequence is CASNPPNLAEQFF. The CDR3 coding sequence is TGTGCCAGTAACCCCCCCAATCTAGCAGAGCAGTTCTTC. The entire variable domain, with the rest obtained from reference TRBV19 and TRBJ2-1, is as follows: DGGITQSPKYLFRKEGQNVTLSCEQNLNHDAMYWYRQDPGQGLRLIYYSQIVNDFQKGDIAEGYSVSREKKESFPLTVTSAQKNPTAFYLCASNPPNLAEQFFGPGTRLTVL.

The rearrangement links TRBV5-1 to TRBJ2-5, with 11 bases aligning to TRBD2. The V gene end was trimmed by 3 bases and the J gene end by 0 bases; junction bases not matched to a gene: 10. The CDR3 is made up of 18 amino acids. Germline CDR1 SGHRS, CDR2 YFSETQ. In DNA form, the CDR3 reads TGCGCCAGCAGCTCCTGGACCGGGACTAGCGGAAACCAAGAGACCCAGTACTTC. Translation gives CASSSWTGTSGNQETQYF.

V gene TRBV11-2 combines with J gene TRBJ2-1; D call uncertain. CDR1 is SGHAT and CDR2 is FQNNGV in the germline V gene. This CDR3 region has 12 residues. Trimming removed 5 bases from V and 2 bases from J, with 4 bases in between. The CDR3 reads CASSPPYNEQFF. CDR3 DNA: TGTGCCAGCAGCCCTCCCTACAATGAGCAGTTCTTC.

This clone was seen a single time. This chain links TRBV5-1 with TRBJ1-2; no firm D call. The CDR3 covers 14 residues. V shed 0 bases and J shed 2 bases, with 8 bases lying between them. Germline CDR1 is SGHRS and CDR2 is YFSETQ. CDR3: CASSLGVRNYGYTF. The CDR3, as DNA: TGCGCCAGCAGCTTGGGGGTCAGAAACTATGGCTACACCTTC.

In its sample, this clone was seen once. The CDR3 reads CAISKNSISGNTIYF. CDR3 sequence (DNA): TGTGCCATCAGTAAAAACAGTATCTCTGGAAACACCATATATTTT. The V call is TRBV10-3, the J call TRBJ1-3; D ambiguous. The CDR3 loop spans 15 amino acids. Trimming left V 5 bases short and J 0 bases short, with 11 bases between. The germline V gene has CDR1 ENHRY and CDR2 SYGVKD.

There are a few counts of this clone. The gene calls are TRBV6-4 and TRBJ2-3, with 7 bases matching TRBD1. From germline, CDR1 is MRHNA and CDR2 SNTAGT. The CDR3 is made up of 18 amino acids. Trimming cost V 7 bases and J 1 base; bases outside gene matches: 17. In DNA form, the CDR3 reads TGTGCCAGCACCGAATTGGGTAGACAGGGTGGGTGCACAGATACGCAGTATTTT. Its translation: CASTELGRQGGCTDTQYF.

V and J are TRBV15 and TRBJ2-7; D may match TRBD1 or TRBD2 (6 bases each). Germline CDR1 LNHNV, CDR2 YYDKDF (reference sequence). V was trimmed by 3 bases and J by 5 bases, leaving 17 bases between them. The CDR3 loop spans 15 amino acids. The CDR3 DNA is TGTGCCACCAGCAGTACAGGGAGGATTGTTAACGAGCAGTACTTC. It translates to CATSSTGRIVNEQYF.

The V gene is TRBV12-5, the J gene TRBJ1-1, with D perhaps matching TRBD1 (6 bases). With 0 bases removed from V and 4 bases from J, the gap between germline ends came to 9 bases. The CDR3 covers 14 residues. Germline-derived CDR1 and CDR2 are LGHNT and FRNRAP. CDR3 bases: TGTGCTAGTGGTTTGGTACAGGGACGCACTGAAGCTTTCTTT. The encoded protein is CASGLVQGRTEAFF.

This chain connects TRBV28 to TRBJ2-1; 9 bases match TRBD1. The V gene's germline CDR1 is MDHEN and CDR2 SYDVKM. The CDR3 runs to 15 residues. After removal of 6 bases from V and 0 bases from J, the junction contained 3 bases not matched to a gene. In nucleotides, the CDR3 is TGTGCCAGCAGAACAGGGGGCCCCTCCTACAATGAGCAGTTCTTC. It is translated as CASRTGGPSYNEQFF.

The gene calls are TRBV7-3 and TRBJ2-1, with a weak D call TRBD2 (5 bases). This CDR3 has 16 amino acids. Trimming cost V 5 bases and J 0 bases, with 14 bases left between them. The germline V gene encodes CDR1 SGHTA and CDR2 FQGTGA. The CDR3 DNA reads as TGTGCCAGCAGCCCCCAGAGCGGTGTCTCCTACAATGAGCAGTTCTTC. Amino acid sequence: CASSPQSGVSYNEQFF.